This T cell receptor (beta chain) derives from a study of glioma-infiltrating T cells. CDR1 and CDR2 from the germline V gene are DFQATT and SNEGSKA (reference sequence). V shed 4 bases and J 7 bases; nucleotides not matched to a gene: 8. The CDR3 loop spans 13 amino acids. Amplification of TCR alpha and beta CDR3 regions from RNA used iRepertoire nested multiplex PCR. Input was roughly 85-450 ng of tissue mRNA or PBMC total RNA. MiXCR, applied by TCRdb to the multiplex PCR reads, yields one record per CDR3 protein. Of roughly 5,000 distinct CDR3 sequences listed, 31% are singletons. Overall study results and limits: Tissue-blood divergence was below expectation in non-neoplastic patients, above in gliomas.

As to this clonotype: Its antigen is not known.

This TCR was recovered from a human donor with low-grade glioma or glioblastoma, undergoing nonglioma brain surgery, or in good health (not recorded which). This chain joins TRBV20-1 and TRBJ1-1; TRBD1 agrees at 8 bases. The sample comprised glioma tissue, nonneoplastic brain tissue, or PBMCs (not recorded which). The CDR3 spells CSATSEQGGEAFF. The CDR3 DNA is TGCAGTGCTACCTCAGAACAGGGGGGTGAAGCTTTCTTT.